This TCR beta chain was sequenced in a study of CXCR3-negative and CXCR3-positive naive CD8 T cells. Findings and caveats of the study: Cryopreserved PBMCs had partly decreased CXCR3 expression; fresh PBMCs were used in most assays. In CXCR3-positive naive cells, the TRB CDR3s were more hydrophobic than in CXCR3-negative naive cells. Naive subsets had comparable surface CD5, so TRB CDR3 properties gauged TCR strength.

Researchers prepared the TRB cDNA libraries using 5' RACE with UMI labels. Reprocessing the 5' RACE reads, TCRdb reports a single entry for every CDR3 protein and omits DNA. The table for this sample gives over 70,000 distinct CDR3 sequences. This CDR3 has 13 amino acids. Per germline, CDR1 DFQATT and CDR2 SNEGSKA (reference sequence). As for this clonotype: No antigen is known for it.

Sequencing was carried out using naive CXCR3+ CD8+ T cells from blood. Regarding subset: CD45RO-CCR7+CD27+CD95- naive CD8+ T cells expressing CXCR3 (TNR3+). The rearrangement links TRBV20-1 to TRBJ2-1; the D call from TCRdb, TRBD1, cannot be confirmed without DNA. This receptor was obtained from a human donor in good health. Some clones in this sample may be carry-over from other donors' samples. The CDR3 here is CSSLGTGWNEQFF.